This entry concerns a single TCR beta chain. Its antigen is not yet known. No much larger clone is present one base from it, and per-base qualities are unavailable. Each collaborating institution followed its own protocols to collect whole blood in K2EDTA tubes. For TCRbeta analysis, collaborators shipped samples as frozen whole blood, isolated PBMCs, or DNA extracted from either of those sample types. The data belong to a study of blood T cell repertoires in COVID-19 (dated by TCRdb to the early 2020s). Looking at the study overall: Collaborator samples came from the United States, Italy and Spain and covered acute and convalescent phases of COVID-19. Where available, HLA class I and class II types were obtained from metadata supplied by the sample provider rather than from assay-based typing. The prospective study material was composed of cDNA or gDNA derived from T cells, B-cell-depleted T cells, or PBMCs. Subjects who had been exposed to COVID-19, were actively infected with it, or had recovered from it provided the deeply sampled blood TCRbeta repertoires that made up the dataset. Samples came from the ongoing ImmuneRACE study (first 160 participants) plus 1,254 subjects from 6 global collaborators. The repertoires were released in a freely available public database intended as a resource for research on the immune response to SARS-CoV-2. Sample metadata almost always included a de-identified subject ID, COVID-19 status, age in years and sex.

TCRbeta CDR3 regions were amplified from genomic DNA by means of the immunoSEQ Assay, a bias-controlled multiplex PCR. The study's processing was this. The number of nucleated cells in each sample was estimated by amplification of reference gene primers within the assay. Sequence reads were collapsed and filtered to measure the absolute abundance of every unique TCRbeta CDR3 rearrangement. For each sample, productive Simpson clonality was calculated as the square root of Simpson's diversity index over productive rearrangements. This is the immuneACCESS table as TCRdb keeps it, with only in-frame sequences that have V and J called. A part of the clones is gone; compared with another copy, unresolved V genes explain less than half, and the rest is unexplained. V, J and clone size were drawn from that table, and D and trimming were deduced from the DNA. A total of 30,000 to 35,000 clones appear in this sample, approximately 87% of them only once. Jointly, the top ten make up approximately 47% of the sample.

CDR1 KGHSY and CDR2 FQNENV were looked up in the germline V gene. From the cysteine up to the phenylalanine, the CDR3 has a length of 15 residues. Left in the record is the CDR3 DNA by itself, 45 bases read in frame from the first base. V lost 1 base and J lost 4 bases; the stretch between them is 10 bases long. Points the paper makes about the study in general: The quantity of clinical and demographic metadata differed by source and by participant and was supplied without curation.

Sequencing was carried out using peripheral blood. The sequence joins TRBV16 to TRBJ1-4, with no confidently assigned D gene. This TCR was sampled from a human donor in a cohort sampled during active COVID-19. The DNA is as follows: TGTGCCAGCAGCCAATTCGGGAGTTTTAATGAAAAACTGTTTTTT. It codes for CASSQFGSFNEKLFF. The reference TRBV16 and TRBJ1-4 proteins fill in what lies around the CDR3, so the full variable domain reads GEEVAQTPKHLVRGEGQKAKLYCAPIKGHSYVFWYQQVLKNEFKFLISFQNENVFDETGMPKERFSAKCLPNSPCSLEIQATKLEDSAVYFCASSQFGSFNEKLFFGSGTQLSVL.